This T cell receptor beta chain appears in the sequencing data of a study of Ad26.COV2.S vaccination and SARS-CoV-2 variants. General study points: People given the vaccine had a wider spike-specific TCR breadth than placebo recipients did. An underestimation of total T cell responses may have resulted from the TCR breadth and depth analyses.

In regard to this clone: The antigen is undetermined.

Documented treatment: about 20 received Ad26.COV2.S at low or high dose, single or two shots; 5 received placebo; per-sample allocation not given. Day 63 after the first injection of vaccine or placebo was the sampling time. Participants' vaccine, an Ad26 vector, delivered Wuhan-strain SARS-CoV-2 spike. TCRdb keeps only in-frame clones here, not all; method: immunoSEQ multiplex PCR. Of approximately 460,000 clones in the sample, 89% were seen once. Specimen: peripheral blood, collected in a trial of Ad26.COV2.S vaccine versus placebo. This clonotype originated in a person aged 18 to 65 who received the Ad26.COV2.S COVID-19 vaccine or a placebo.

The CDR3, as DNA: TGTGCCAGCAGGACAGGGGGAACCACCAACTCACCCCTCCACTTT. Its translation is CASRTGGTTNSPLHF. J is TRBJ1-6 and V is TRBV28, with 9 bases fitting TRBD1. J lost 10 bases, V lost 6 bases, and 10 bases had no gene match. CDR1 and CDR2 (germline): MDHEN, SYDVKM. The CDR3 sequence is 15 residues long.